Each of the 2 T cell receptor beta chains below was sequenced from the same sample in a study of shared clonotypes between healthy human individuals. TCRdb's copy holds only in-frame clones and misses some; the assay was immunoSEQ multiplex PCR. Among approximately 710,000 clones listed, about 92% were seen once. Material for sequencing was memory CD8+ T cells from PBMCs. Subset described: CD45RO+ cells pooled with CCR7-negative TemRA cells. These receptors all come from a man younger than 30 in good health. Some clones in this sample may be carry-over from other donors' samples.

The table lists this clone with many counts. The chain couples TRBV7-9 to TRBJ2-6; D is possibly TRBD1 (6 bases). V gave up 5 bases and J gave up 2 bases, with 10 bases separating them. This CDR3 region has 15 residues. Looked up from germline, CDR1 is SEHNR and CDR2 is FQNEAQ (reference sequence). The DNA of the CDR3 is TGTGCCAGCAGCGCACAGGGTGCTGGGGCCAACGTCCTGACTTTC. It encodes CASSAQGAGANVLTF.

The count of this clone is one. This chain uses TRBV7-9 with TRBJ2-7; 9 bases are a match to TRBD1. CDR1 and CDR2 (germline): SEHNR, FQNEAQ (reference sequence). CDR3 length equals 15 residues. The V and J ends lost 5 bases and 6 bases, in that order; junction bases with no gene match: 11. The CDR3 DNA sequence: TGTGCCAGCAGCCACCGGGACAGGGTAACCGGCGAGCAGTACTTC. This sequence encodes CASSHRDRVTGEQYF.